These 27 T cell receptor beta chains share one sample of origin, sequenced in a study of blood T cell repertoires in COVID-19. Generated by immunoSEQ multiplex PCR, the TCRdb table keeps only in-frame clones and is missing some. The sample yields some 200,000 clones, 83% seen once. The specimen was PBMCs or T cells enriched from blood (not recorded which). These receptors came from a woman aged 45-60 years who had been exposed to COVID-19.

The V call is TRBV5-8, the J call TRBJ1-4; D ambiguous. Germline-derived CDR1 and CDR2 are SGHTS and YDEGEE. V lost 4 bases and J lost 7, with 20 bases in between. This CDR3 is 16 amino acids long. The CDR3 DNA is TGTGCCAGCAGCCACGCCGCGGAACCTCTTCTTGAAAAACTGTTTTTT. It is translated as CASSHAAEPLLEKLFF.

The chain carries TRBV28 and TRBJ1-6, with 10 bases lining up with TRBD1. After removal of 5 bases from V and 9 bases from J, the junction contained 4 bases not matched to a gene. This CDR3 is built from 14 residues. The germline V gene encodes CDR1 MDHEN and CDR2 SYDVKM. DNA for the CDR3: TGTGCCAGCAGTCTCAGGACAGGGGGTTCACCCCTCCACTTT. It yields the protein CASSLRTGGSPLHF.

This chain connects TRBV9 to TRBJ1-1; D gene unclear. Germline lookup yields CDR1 SGDLS and CDR2 YYNGEE. Between the trimmed V and J ends, which lost 3 bases and 5 bases, there was a span of 8 bases. The CDR3 runs 12 residues. CDR3 in amino acids: CASSGGGTEAFF. DNA of the CDR3: TGTGCCAGCAGCGGAGGTGGAACTGAAGCTTTCTTT.

The count of this clone is one. The gene calls are TRBV24-1 and TRBJ2-2, with D maybe TRBD1 (7 bases). Germline V CDR1 and CDR2: KGHDR, SFDVKD. The CDR3 consists of 14 residues. The ends were cut back, 7 bases at V and 7 bases at J, with 15 bases in the middle. The CDR3 sequence: CATSVNQGGGELFF. Written as DNA, the CDR3 is TGTGCCACCAGCGTCAACCAGGGGGGCGGGGAGCTGTTTTTT.

V and J are TRBV30 and TRBJ2-6; TRBD1 might be the D (6 bases). The CDR3 is made up of 15 amino acids. Trimming cost V 2 bases and J 2 bases, with 10 bases left between them. The germline CDR1 and CDR2 sequences are GTSNPN and SVGIG (reference sequence). The CDR3: CAWSLQGPGANVLTF. CDR3 DNA: TGTGCCTGGAGTTTACAGGGTCCTGGGGCCAACGTCCTGACTTTC.

The chain links TRBV7-8 to TRBJ1-4; 8 bases agree with TRBD1. The CDR3 has 15 residues. The germline V gene encodes CDR1 SGHVS and CDR2 FQNEAQ. Germline trimming cut 5 bases from V and 5 bases from J; bases unmatched to any gene: 7. CDR3 in amino acids: CASSPRTGNNEKLFF. CDR3 bases: TGTGCCAGCAGCCCCAGGACAGGGAACAATGAAAAACTGTTTTTT.

J is TRBJ2-7 and V is TRBV27; TRBD2 agrees at 15 bases. The CDR3 spans 17 residues. The germline V gene encodes CDR1 MNHEY and CDR2 SMNVEV (reference sequence). Trimming removed 0 bases from V and 6 bases from J; junction bases left unmatched: 6. The CDR3 nucleotides read TGTGCCAGCAGTTTATCAACCCCGGGACTAGCGGGGGGCGAGCAGTACTTC. Encoded protein: CASSLSTPGLAGGEQYF.

The chain carries TRBV6-5 and TRBJ2-7; perhaps TRBD1 as D (5 bases). The CDR3 totals 16 residues. V was shortened by 0 bases and J by 0 bases, with 12 bases between the two germline ends. CDR1 and CDR2 from the germline V gene are MNHEY and SVGAGI. In nucleotides, the CDR3 is TGTGCCAGCAGTTACTCCACAACAGGTTACTCCTACGAGCAGTACTTC. Translated, it gives CASSYSTTGYSYEQYF.

The chain links TRBV7-8 to TRBJ2-6, with 8 nucleotides matching TRBD2. This CDR3 spans 15 amino acids. Germline-derived CDR1 and CDR2 are SGHVS and FQNEAQ. V dropped 3 bases and J dropped 2; count of bases not matched to a gene: 0. This CDR3 is CASSFSGAGANVLTF. In DNA, the CDR3 is TGTGCCAGCAGCTTTAGCGGGGCTGGGGCCAACGTCCTGACTTTC.

The genes are TRBV5-1 and TRBJ1-1; D is undetermined. The CDR3 is 13 amino acids. CDR1 is SGHRS and CDR2 is YFSETQ in the germline V gene. The V and J ends lost 1 base and 6 bases respectively, with 10 bases between them. The CDR3 DNA reads TGCGCCAGCAGCTTGCCAGGTACGGCTGAAGCTTTCTTT. Its translation: CASSLPGTAEAFF.

V gene TRBV7-9 combines with J gene TRBJ2-2; D is undetermined. The CDR3 consists of 14 residues. V lost 1 base and J lost 7, with 10 bases in between. Germline loops: CDR1 SEHNR, CDR2 FQNEAQ (reference sequence). Here the CDR3 DNA reads TGTGCCAGCAGCTTAGTTGGAGCAAACGGGGAGCTGTTTTTT. Protein product: CASSLVGANGELFF.

CDR3 nucleotides: TGTGCCACCAGCATCGGGACAGGGGACTACAATGAGCAGTTCTTC. Encoded protein: CATSIGTGDYNEQFF. V is TRBV15 and J is TRBJ2-1; 10 bases fit TRBD1. This CDR3 is built from 15 residues. The V segment lost 4 bases and the J segment 3 bases; nucleotides outside the gene matches: 3. Germline lookup yields CDR1 LNHNV and CDR2 YYDKDF (reference sequence). The full variable domain, its missing parts supplied by reference TRBV15 and TRBJ2-1, is DAMVIQNPRYQVTQFGKPVTLSCSQTLNHNVMYWYQQKSSQAPKLLFHYYDKDFNNEADTPDNFQSRRPNTSFCFLDIRSPGLGDTAMYLCATSIGTGDYNEQFFGPGTRLTVL.

The V and J genes are TRBV4-2 and TRBJ2-1, with D perhaps TRBD2 (5 bases). With 0 bases removed from V and 7 bases from J, the gap between germline ends came to 16 bases. Per germline, CDR1 LGHNA and CDR2 YNFKEQ. The CDR3 contains 16 residues. The CDR3 DNA reads as TGTGCCAGCAGCCAAGATCTCCGACAACCGGGGAATGAGCAGTTCTTC. Protein: CASSQDLRQPGNEQFF.

The chain couples TRBV3-1 (or the pseudogene TRBV3-2) to TRBJ2-3; 7 nucleotides match TRBD1. Germline CDR1 is LGHDT and CDR2 is YNNKEL (reference sequence). Trimming removed 2 bases from V and 1 base from J; junction bases left unmatched: 6. The CDR3 runs to 16 residues. In DNA, the CDR3 is TGTGCCAGCAGCCAACGTCCGGGACAGCGCACAGATACGCAGTATTTT. Protein sequence: CASSQRPGQRTDTQYF.

This sequence joins TRBV19 and TRBJ1-1; D perhaps matches TRBD1 (6 bases). Between the trimmed V and J ends, which lost 3 bases and 5 bases, there was a span of 16 bases. The germline V gene has CDR1 LNHDA and CDR2 SQIVND (reference sequence). The CDR3 length is 15 residues. The CDR3 sequence is CASSIRIRTGTEAFF. The CDR3 DNA is TGTGCCAGTAGTATCCGGATTAGAACAGGGACTGAAGCTTTCTTT.

This clone was seen only a few times. The chain links TRBV5-5 to TRBJ2-7; TRBD2 matches 8 bases. The germline V gene encodes CDR1 SGHKS and CDR2 YYEKEE (reference sequence). V dropped 3 bases and J dropped 3; count of bases not matched to a gene: 5. CDR3 length: 14 residues. The CDR3 coding sequence is TGTGCCAGCAGCTGGGGACTAGACGGCTACGAGCAGTACTTC. Amino acids: CASSWGLDGYEQYF.

This clone was recorded once. This chain joins TRBV19 and TRBJ2-5; 8 positions agree with TRBD2. The trim removed 1 base at V and 4 bases at J, leaving 8 bases unmatched. The CDR3 consists of 16 residues. Germline V lookup: CDR1 LNHDA, CDR2 SQIVND (reference sequence). Here the CDR3 DNA reads TGTGCCAGTAGTATAGGGACGGGGGGGCAAGGAGAGACCCAGTACTTC. Protein: CASSIGTGGQGETQYF.

This sequence joins TRBV15 and TRBJ1-4; 10 nucleotides agree with TRBD1. The CDR3 covers 14 residues. J was trimmed by 7 bases and V by 5 bases; bases with no gene match: 4. Germline values: CDR1 LNHNV, CDR2 YYDKDF (reference sequence). The CDR3 coding sequence is TGTGCCACCAGCTTTCGGACAGGGGGTGAAAAACTGTTTTTT. Translating it yields CATSFRTGGEKLFF.

This chain links TRBV30 with TRBJ1-2; 7 bases align to TRBD1. The CDR3 extends over 15 amino acids. V lost 3 bases and J lost 4; bases outside the gene matches: 11. From germline, CDR1 is GTSNPN and CDR2 SVGIG (reference sequence). The CDR3 DNA follows: TGTGCCTGGAGGACCGGGGGAACAGGGGCCTATGGCTACACCTTC. Amino acid sequence: CAWRTGGTGAYGYTF.

This clone was recorded only once. The V gene is TRBV5-1, the J gene TRBJ1-1, with 9 bases that match TRBD1. From germline, CDR1 is SGHRS and CDR2 YFSETQ. The CDR3 spans 18 residues. V gave up 0 bases and J gave up 0 bases; unmatched junction bases: 9. In nucleotides, the CDR3 is TGCGCCAGCAGCTTGGTCCTCGGGACAGGGAGGATGAACACTGAAGCTTTCTTT. Encoded protein: CASSLVLGTGRMNTEAFF. Based on the CDR3 plus reference TRBV5-1 and TRBJ1-1, the full variable domain is KAGVTQTPRYLIKTRGQQVTLSCSPISGHRSVSWYQQTPGQGLQFLFEYFSETQRNKGNFPGRFSGRQFSNSRSEMNVSTLELGDSALYLCASSLVLGTGRMNTEAFFGQGTRLTVV.

The chain has TRBV18 and TRBJ1-1; D is unresolved. This CDR3 has 15 amino acids. Germline CDR1 reads KGHSH; CDR2 reads LQKENI. Trimming took off 2 bases at V and 1 base at J, with 11 bases between the two ends. CDR3 residues: CASSPALGTNTEAFF. The DNA of the CDR3 is TGTGCCAGCTCACCAGCACTGGGCACGAACACTGAAGCTTTCTTT.

The chain links TRBV11-2 to TRBJ1-4; 7 bases line up with TRBD1. This CDR3 is built from 16 residues. The ends lost 5 bases at V and 8 bases at J; junction bases unmatched: 14. Looked up from germline, CDR1 is SGHAT and CDR2 is FQNNGV. Here the CDR3 DNA reads TGTGCCAGCAGCCCACGGAAAGGACAGGTAGAAGAAAAACTGTTTTTT. Its translation is CASSPRKGQVEEKLFF.

This chain links TRBV19 with TRBJ1-1; D is unclear. Germline loops: CDR1 LNHDA, CDR2 SQIVND (reference sequence). CDR3 length: 15 residues. With 3 bases removed from V and 1 base from J, the gap between germline ends came to 12 bases. The CDR3 reads CASSIDQQRNTEAFF. CDR3 DNA: TGTGCCAGTAGTATCGACCAACAGAGGAACACTGAAGCTTTCTTT.

The chain is built from TRBV6-5 and TRBJ1-3, with D possibly matching TRBD1 (6 bases). This CDR3 comprises 15 residues. Between the trimmed V and J ends, which lost 6 bases and 0 bases, there was a span of 12 bases. From germline, CDR1 is MNHEY and CDR2 SVGAGI. CDR3 bases: TGTGCCAGCAGGCCCACAGGGTCCTCTGGAAACACCATATATTTT. Translated, it gives CASRPTGSSGNTIYF.

CDR3 DNA: TGTGCCAGCAGTATCACGGGGTTAGGTGAAGCTTTCTTT. Translated, it gives CASSITGLGEAFF. The J gene is TRBJ1-1, the V gene TRBV12-3 or TRBV12-4; D not certain. This CDR3 comprises 13 residues. V was trimmed by 5 bases and J by 7 bases, leaving 14 bases between them.

This rearrangement joins TRBV10-3 to TRBJ1-1; no reliable D call. The germline gives CDR1 ENHRY, CDR2 SYGVKD. The CDR3 is 12 residues long. V lost 0 bases and J 5 bases, leaving 4 bases between the germline ends. CDR3 loop: CAISESTTEAFF. The CDR3, as DNA: TGTGCCATCAGTGAGTCGACAACTGAAGCTTTCTTT.

This clone was picked up a small number of times. This chain joins TRBV28 and TRBJ2-1; TRBD2 matches at 8 bases. Losses at the gene ends were 5 bases for V and 6 bases for J; bases not matched to a gene: 6. Germline V gives CDR1 MDHEN, CDR2 SYDVKM. CDR3 length: 14 amino acids. The CDR3 DNA follows: TGTGCCAGCAGTGAAACGGGGGGGCGCAATGAGCAGTTCTTC. Encoded protein: CASSETGGRNEQFF.